The 4 T cell receptor beta chains presented below share a single source sample, sequenced in a study of identical twins. TCRdb used MiXCR to reprocess the 5' RACE reads, holding one entry per CDR3 protein. The sample includes just over 500,000 distinct CDR3 sequences, less than 25% of them seen just once. The sample was also linked to a second study, of T cells expressing NK-cell markers.

Sequences were obtained from CD4+ T cells sorted from blood. The source of these receptors is a woman aged 18-35 years in good health.

The chain carries TRBV2 and TRBJ2-3, with 9 bases matching TRBD1. The length of the CDR3 is 15 residues. The germline V gene has CDR1 SNHLY and CDR2 FYNNEI. V lost 8 bases to trimming and J lost 3 bases; unmatched junction nucleotides: 9. The CDR3 DNA is TGTGCCAGCGGGACACAGGGGGCGCGGACAGATACGCAGTATTTT. It specifies CASGTQGARTDTQYF.

The chain couples TRBV5-1 to TRBJ2-1, with TRBD1 matching 7 bases. V was clipped by 4 bases and J by 9 bases; unmatched bases: 10. Germline-derived CDR1 and CDR2 are SGHRS and YFSETQ. This CDR3 region has 14 residues. DNA for the CDR3: TGCGCCAGCAGCCGGGACAGAGAATGGGGTGAGCAGTTCTTC. It encodes CASSRDREWGEQFF.

The rearrangement uses TRBV12-3 or TRBV12-4 and TRBJ2-2; either TRBD1 or TRBD2 may fit D (5 bases each). This CDR3 has 14 residues. Trimming cost V 11 bases and J 1 base, with 14 bases left between them. For the CDR3, the DNA is TGTGCCGGGGGAACGGGTGGGAACACCGGGGAGCTGTTTTTT. Translated, it gives CAGGTGGNTGELFF.

This clonotype was counted many times. CDR3 bases: TGCTTCTGCCCCCGCCTGGCGGTGGGGAAAAACATTCAGTACTTC. Protein: CFCPRLAVGKNIQYF. This chain links TRBV29-1 with TRBJ2-4; no firm D call. CDR3 length: 15 amino acids. Per the germline V gene, CDR1 is SQVTM and CDR2 is ANQGSEA.